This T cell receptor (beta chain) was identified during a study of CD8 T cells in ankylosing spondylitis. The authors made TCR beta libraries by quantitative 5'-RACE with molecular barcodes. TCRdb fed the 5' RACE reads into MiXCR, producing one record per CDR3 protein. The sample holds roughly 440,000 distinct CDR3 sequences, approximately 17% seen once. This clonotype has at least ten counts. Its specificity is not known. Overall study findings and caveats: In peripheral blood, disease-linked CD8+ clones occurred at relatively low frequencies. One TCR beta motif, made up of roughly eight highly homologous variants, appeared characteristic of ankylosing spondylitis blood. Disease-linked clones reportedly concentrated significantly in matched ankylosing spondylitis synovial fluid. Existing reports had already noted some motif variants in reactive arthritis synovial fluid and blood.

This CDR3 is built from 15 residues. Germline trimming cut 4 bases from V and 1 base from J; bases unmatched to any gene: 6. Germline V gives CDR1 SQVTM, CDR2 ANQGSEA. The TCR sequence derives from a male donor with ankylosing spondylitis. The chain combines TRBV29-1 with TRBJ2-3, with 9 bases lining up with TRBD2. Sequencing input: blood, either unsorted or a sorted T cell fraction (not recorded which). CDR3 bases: TGCAGCGTTGCATCCGGCGGGGGGGGCACAGATACGCAGTATTTT. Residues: CSVASGGGGTDTQYF.